A selection of T cell receptor beta chains follows, all from one sample in a study of EBV T-cell therapy then PD-1 blockade in nasopharyngeal carcinoma. These receptors' antigens are unknown. Assay: immunoSEQ multiplex PCR; the TCRdb copy retains only in-frame clones and omits some. The sample records around 19,000 clones, around four fifths being singletons. This specimen was CD8+ T cells from blood, taken at approximately day 260 from a patient whose treatment included autologous EBV-specific T cells and nivolumab. The receptors originated from a man between 40 and 49 years old with nasopharyngeal carcinoma. The CDR3 runs from the conserved cysteine through the conserved F or W. The D gene is left open where the match is weak. Rows may omit the clone size; those that give it use once, few, many or a size class.

CDR3nt,CDR3aa,abundance,len,j_gene,v_gene,d_gene
TGTGCCAGCAGTTACACTAGCGGGGGGCAAGAGACCCAGTACTTC,CASSYTSGGQETQYF,many,15,TRBJ2-5,TRBV6-2/TRBV6-3,TRBD2
TGTGCCAGCAGTTACGAGGGGAACTATGGCTACACCTTC,CASSYEGNYGYTF,few,13,TRBJ1-2,TRBV6-5,-
TGTGCCAGCAGCATTCGGACAGGTACCCAGGGGGGGAACACTGAAGCTTTCTTT,CASSIRTGTQGGNTEAFF,-,18,TRBJ1-1,TRBV6-7,TRBD1
TGTGCCAGCAGTCAGTACCAAGGGGTAGCCGAGCAGTACTTC,CASSQYQGVAEQYF,once,14,TRBJ2-7,TRBV6-5,-
TGTGCCAGCAGTTGGCGGGGAAGCGGCGAGCAGTACTTC,CASSWRGSGEQYF,-,13,TRBJ2-7,TRBV27,-
TGTGCCATCGGTTCGGGATACGAGCAGTACTTC,CAIGSGYEQYF,-,11,TRBJ2-7,TRBV10-3,-
TGTGCCAGCAGCTTATGGCCCGGGGACCCGAACACCGGGGAGCTGTTTTTT,CASSLWPGDPNTGELFF,-,17,TRBJ2-2,TRBV7-6,-
TGTGCCAGCAGCGAAGGGACAGGTCGTAATCAGCCCCAGCATTTT,CASSEGTGRNQPQHF,-,15,TRBJ1-5,TRBV9,TRBD1
TGTGCCAGCAGCTTAGCGGGCACTAACTATGGCTACACCTTC,CASSLAGTNYGYTF,-,14,TRBJ1-2,TRBV7-9,-
TGTGCCAGCAGGGGTGAGTACATGAACACTGAAGCTTTCTTT,CASRGEYMNTEAFF,once,14,TRBJ1-1,TRBV7-9,-
TGTGCCAGCAGCCTAGGGACAGACTATAATGAAAAACTGTTTTTT,CASSLGTDYNEKLFF,-,15,TRBJ1-4,TRBV7-2,TRBD1
TGCGCCAGCAGCCAAGAGTGGCAGGGGCCCTATGGCTACACCTTC,CASSQEWQGPYGYTF,-,15,TRBJ1-2,TRBV4-3,-
TGTGCCAGCAGCTCCGACGGCTATAATTCACCCCTCCACTTT,CASSSDGYNSPLHF,-,14,TRBJ1-6,TRBV5-6,-
TGTGCCAGTAGTGCGGGACAGCACTCCTACGAGCAGTACTTC,CASSAGQHSYEQYF,-,14,TRBJ2-7,TRBV19,-
TGTGCCAGCAGTGAGCGGGGGAACCCTAACTATGGCTACACCTTC,CASSERGNPNYGYTF,-,15,TRBJ1-2,TRBV2,-
TGTGCCAGCAGCTTTTTGGAGGGGGGGATCGTAGCTAGCACAGATACGCAGTATTTT,CASSFLEGGIVASTDTQYF,-,19,TRBJ2-3,TRBV5-5,-
TGTGCCAGCAGCCCCTTTAGCGGGGGTTCGGGAGAAGAGTTCTTC,CASSPFSGGSGEEFF,-,15,TRBJ2-1,TRBV6-5,TRBD2
TGTGCCAGCAGCTCCTTTGGGGGACTCGAGCAGTACTTC,CASSSFGGLEQYF,-,13,TRBJ2-7,TRBV5-6,-
TGTGCCAGCAGTTATTTACTCCCGGGACAGGGGGCCAGCTACACCTTC,CASSYLLPGQGASYTF,-,16,TRBJ1-2,TRBV28,TRBD1
TGTGCCAGCAGGACCAATGGGGCAGAGACCCAGTACTTC,CASRTNGAETQYF,few,13,TRBJ2-5,TRBV27,-
TGTGCCAGCAGTTCACATCCCCCGGGTCTCTCCTACGAGCAGTACTTC,CASSSHPPGLSYEQYF,once,16,TRBJ2-7,TRBV27,-
TGTGCCAGCTCACCTCTTCCGGGACAGGGTAACGAAAAACTGTTTTTT,CASSPLPGQGNEKLFF,once,16,TRBJ1-4,TRBV18,TRBD1
TGTGCCAGCAGGGTGGCCGGGGAGCTGTTTTTT,CASRVAGELFF,-,11,TRBJ2-2,TRBV7-9,-
TGTGCCACCAGCAGAGGGACAGGTAGGAGCAATCAGCCCCAGCATTTT,CATSRGTGRSNQPQHF,-,16,TRBJ1-5,TRBV15,TRBD1
TGTGCCAGCAGCCTCTCCGGGACGGTAGCCAAAAACATTCAGTACTTC,CASSLSGTVAKNIQYF,few,16,TRBJ2-4,TRBV7-2,-
TGCGCCAGCAGCCAAGGCTCAGGGACGAACTATGGCTACACCTTC,CASSQGSGTNYGYTF,-,15,TRBJ1-2,TRBV4-1,-
TGCGCCAGCAGCCAGGAGGACCTTGGGACCGGGGAGCTGTTTTTT,CASSQEDLGTGELFF,-,15,TRBJ2-2,TRBV4-1,-
TGTGCCAGCAGCTTAGCTTGGGGCCAGGTACTAAACACTGAAGCTTTCTTT,CASSLAWGQVLNTEAFF,-,17,TRBJ1-1,TRBV7-9,-
TGTGCCAGCAGTTTAGGCTATGGCTACACCTTC,CASSLGYGYTF,-,11,TRBJ1-2,TRBV12-3/TRBV12-4,-
TGTGCCAGCAGTGAATGGCCAGGTGCGGTTAATTCACCCCTCCACTTT,CASSEWPGAVNSPLHF,-,16,TRBJ1-6,TRBV25-1,-
TGTGCCAGCAGCCCCGGGACTTTGGAAAAACTGTTTTTT,CASSPGTLEKLFF,-,13,TRBJ1-4,TRBV7-6,-
TGCGCCAGCAGCGGGGACAGGGTGAAAGCCTATGGCTACACCTTC,CASSGDRVKAYGYTF,-,15,TRBJ1-2,TRBV10-1,TRBD1
TGTGCCAGCAGCAGTTCTTTTGGCAGCTATAGCAATCAGCCCCAGCATTTT,CASSSSFGSYSNQPQHF,-,17,TRBJ1-5,TRBV7-3,-
TGTGCCAGTAGTATAGGTCACGGACAGCACTATGGCTACACCTTC,CASSIGHGQHYGYTF,large,15,TRBJ1-2,TRBV19,-
TGTGCCAGCAGCGGGGACAGGGGGCACTACGAGCAGTACTTC,CASSGDRGHYEQYF,-,14,TRBJ2-7,TRBV9,TRBD1